The 3 T cell receptor beta chains given below trace back to one sample, sequenced in a study of early T cells in non-severe SARS-CoV-2 infection. Using its own MiXCR run on the 5' RACE reads, TCRdb lists one record per CDR3 protein. The sample shows 25,000 to 35,000 distinct CDR3 sequences, around 7% of them seen only once. Sequences were obtained from whole blood. These receptor sequences come from an adult who was a healthcare worker with PCR-confirmed SARS-CoV-2 infection or an uninfected control (not recorded which).

This clonotype was observed many times. This chain links TRBV29-1 with TRBJ1-1; no clear D. CDR3 length: 13 amino acids. Deletions cut 6 bases from V and 1 base from J, with 12 bases between. The germline CDR1 and CDR2 sequences are SQVTM and ANQGSEA. The CDR3 coding sequence is TGCAGCGTCACCGGGAGCTCGAACACTGAAGCTTTCTTT. Translated: CSVTGSSNTEAFF. Based on the CDR3 plus reference TRBV29-1 and TRBJ1-1, the full variable domain is SAVISQKPSRDICQRGTSLTIQCQVDSQVTMMFWYRQQPGQSLTLIATANQGSEATYESGFVIDKFPISRPNLTFSTLTVSNMSPEDSSIYLCSVTGSSNTEAFFGQGTRLTVV.

This clonotype was detected ten times or more. The CDR3 bases are TGTGCCAGCAGTTTGGTCAATGAGCAGTTCTTC. Its translation is CASSLVNEQFF. This rearrangement joins TRBV28 to TRBJ2-1; no definite D call. The CDR3 consists of 11 residues. V was cut by 3 bases and J by 6 bases, with 3 bases left in between. Germline V gives CDR1 MDHEN, CDR2 SYDVKM.

This clonotype was recorded at least ten times. The V call is TRBV19, the J call TRBJ2-2; D is possibly TRBD1 (6 bases). CDR3 size: 13 residues. CDR1 LNHDA and CDR2 SQIVND come from the germline V gene (reference sequence). V was trimmed by 5 bases and J by 4 bases, leaving 8 bases between them. CDR3 protein: CASSFRGTGELFF. CDR3 bases: TGTGCCAGTAGTTTCAGGGGCACCGGGGAGCTGTTTTTT.